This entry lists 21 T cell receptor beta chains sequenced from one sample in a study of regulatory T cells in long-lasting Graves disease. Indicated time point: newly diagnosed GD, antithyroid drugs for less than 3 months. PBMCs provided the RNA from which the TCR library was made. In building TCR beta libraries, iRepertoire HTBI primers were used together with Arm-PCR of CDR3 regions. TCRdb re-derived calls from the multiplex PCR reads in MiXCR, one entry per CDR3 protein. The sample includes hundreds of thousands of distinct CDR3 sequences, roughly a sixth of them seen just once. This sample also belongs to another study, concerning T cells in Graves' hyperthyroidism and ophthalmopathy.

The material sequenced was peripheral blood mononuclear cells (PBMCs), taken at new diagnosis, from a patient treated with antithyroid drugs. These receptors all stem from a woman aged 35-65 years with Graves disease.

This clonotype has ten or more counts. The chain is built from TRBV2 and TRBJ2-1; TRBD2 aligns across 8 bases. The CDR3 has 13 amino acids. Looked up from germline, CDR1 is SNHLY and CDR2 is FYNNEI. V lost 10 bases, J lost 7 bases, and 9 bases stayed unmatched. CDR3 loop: CAIGGGALNEQFF. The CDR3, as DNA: TGTGCCATCGGGGGGGGGGCTTTGAATGAGCAGTTCTTC.

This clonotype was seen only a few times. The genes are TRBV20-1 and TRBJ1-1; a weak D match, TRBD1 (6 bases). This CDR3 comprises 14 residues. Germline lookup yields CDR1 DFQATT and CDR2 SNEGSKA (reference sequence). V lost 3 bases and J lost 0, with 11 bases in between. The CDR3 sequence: CSARRGAMNTEAFF. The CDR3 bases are TGCAGTGCTAGGAGGGGGGCCATGAACACTGAAGCTTTCTTT.

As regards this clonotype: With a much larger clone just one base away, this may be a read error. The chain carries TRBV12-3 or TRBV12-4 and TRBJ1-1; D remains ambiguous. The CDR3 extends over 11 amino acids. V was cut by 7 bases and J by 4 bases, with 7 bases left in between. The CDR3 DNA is TGTGCCAGCAAATTAAGCACTGAAGCTTTCTTT. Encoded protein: CASKLSTEAFF.

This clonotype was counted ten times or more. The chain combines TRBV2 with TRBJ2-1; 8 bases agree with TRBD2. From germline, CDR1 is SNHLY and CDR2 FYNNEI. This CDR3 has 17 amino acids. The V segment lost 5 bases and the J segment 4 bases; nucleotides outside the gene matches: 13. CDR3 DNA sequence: TGTGCCAGCAGTTACGCTACTAAGCGGGGGCTTTACAATGAGCAGTTCTTC. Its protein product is CASSYATKRGLYNEQFF. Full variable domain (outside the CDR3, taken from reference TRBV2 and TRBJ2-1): EPEVTQTPSHQVTQMGQEVILRCVPISNHLYFYWYRQILGQKVEFLVSFYNNEISEKSEIFDDQFSVERPDGSNFTLKIRSTKLEDSAMYFCASSYATKRGLYNEQFFGPGTRLTVL.

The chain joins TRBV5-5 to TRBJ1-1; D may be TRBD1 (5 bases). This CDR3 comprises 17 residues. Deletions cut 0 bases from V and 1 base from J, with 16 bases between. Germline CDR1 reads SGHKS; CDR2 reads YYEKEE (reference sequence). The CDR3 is CASSLAVGGWGNTEAFF. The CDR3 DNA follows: TGTGCCAGCAGCTTGGCCGTCGGGGGTTGGGGGAACACTGAAGCTTTCTTT.

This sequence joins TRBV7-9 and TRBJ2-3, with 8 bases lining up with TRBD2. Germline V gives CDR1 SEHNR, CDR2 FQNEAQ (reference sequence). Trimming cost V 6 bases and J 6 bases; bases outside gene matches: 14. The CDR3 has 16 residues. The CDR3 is CASRLGSGGPGDTQYF. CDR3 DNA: TGTGCCAGCAGGCTAGGCTCGGGGGGGCCGGGGGATACGCAGTATTTT.

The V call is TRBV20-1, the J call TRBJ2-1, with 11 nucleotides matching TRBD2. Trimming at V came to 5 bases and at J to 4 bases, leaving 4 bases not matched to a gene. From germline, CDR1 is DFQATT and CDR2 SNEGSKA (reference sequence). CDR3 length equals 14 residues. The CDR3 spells CSAWASGGYNEQFF. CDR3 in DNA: TGCAGTGCTTGGGCTAGCGGGGGGTACAATGAGCAGTTCTTC.

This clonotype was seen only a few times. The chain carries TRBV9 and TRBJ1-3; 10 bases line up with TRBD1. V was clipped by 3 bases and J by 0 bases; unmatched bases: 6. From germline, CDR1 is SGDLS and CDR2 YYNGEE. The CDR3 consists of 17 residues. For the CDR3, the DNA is TGTGCCAGCAGCGACAAGACAGGGGGCTACTCTGGAAACACCATATATTTT. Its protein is CASSDKTGGYSGNTIYF. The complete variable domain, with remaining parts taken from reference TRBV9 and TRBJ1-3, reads DSGVTQTPKHLITATGQRVTLRCSPRSGDLSVYWYQQSLDQGLQFLIQYYNGEERAKGNILERFSAQQFPDLHSELNLSSLELGDSALYFCASSDKTGGYSGNTIYFGEGSWLTVV.

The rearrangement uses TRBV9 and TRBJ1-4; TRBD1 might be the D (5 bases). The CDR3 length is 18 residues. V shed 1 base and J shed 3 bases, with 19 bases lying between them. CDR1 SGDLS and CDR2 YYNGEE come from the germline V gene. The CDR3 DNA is TGTGCCAGCAGCGTACGGCGAGGGGCTGAGGGTGCTAATGAAAAACTGTTTTTT. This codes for CASSVRRGAEGANEKLFF.

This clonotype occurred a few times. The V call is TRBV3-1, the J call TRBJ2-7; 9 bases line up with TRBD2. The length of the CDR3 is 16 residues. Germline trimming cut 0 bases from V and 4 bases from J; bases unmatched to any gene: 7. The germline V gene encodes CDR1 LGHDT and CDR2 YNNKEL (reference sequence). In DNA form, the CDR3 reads TGTGCCAGCAGCCAAGATGCAAGCGGGGGGCAATACGAGCAGTACTTC. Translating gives CASSQDASGGQYEQYF.

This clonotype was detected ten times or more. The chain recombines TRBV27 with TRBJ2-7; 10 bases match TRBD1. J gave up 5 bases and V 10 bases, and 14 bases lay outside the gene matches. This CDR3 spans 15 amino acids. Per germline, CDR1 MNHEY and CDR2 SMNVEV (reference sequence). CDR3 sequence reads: CANPLGGTGVHEQYF. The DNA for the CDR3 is TGTGCCAACCCCCTCGGGGGGACAGGGGTTCACGAGCAGTACTTC.

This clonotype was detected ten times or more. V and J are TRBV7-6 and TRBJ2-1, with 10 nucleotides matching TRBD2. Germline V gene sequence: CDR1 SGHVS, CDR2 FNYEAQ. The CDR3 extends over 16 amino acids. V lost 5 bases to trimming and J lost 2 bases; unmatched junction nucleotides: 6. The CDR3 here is CASSALAGGPYNEQFF. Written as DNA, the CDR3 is TGTGCCAGCAGCGCCTTAGCGGGGGGCCCCTACAATGAGCAGTTCTTC.

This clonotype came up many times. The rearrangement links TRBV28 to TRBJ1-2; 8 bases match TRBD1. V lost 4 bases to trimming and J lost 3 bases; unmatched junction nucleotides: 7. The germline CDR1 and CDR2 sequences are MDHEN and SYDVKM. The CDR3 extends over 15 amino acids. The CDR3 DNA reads TGTGCCAGCAGTTCCCAGGGGGCGTCGGACTATGGCTACACCTTC. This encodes CASSSQGASDYGYTF.

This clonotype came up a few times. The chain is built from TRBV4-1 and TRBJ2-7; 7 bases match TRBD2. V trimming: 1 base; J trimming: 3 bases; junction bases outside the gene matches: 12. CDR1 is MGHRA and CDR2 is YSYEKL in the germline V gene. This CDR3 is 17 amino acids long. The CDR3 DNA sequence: TGCGCCAGCAGCCAAGGGCGGGGACTACCCGTCAACTACGAGCAGTACTTC. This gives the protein CASSQGRGLPVNYEQYF.

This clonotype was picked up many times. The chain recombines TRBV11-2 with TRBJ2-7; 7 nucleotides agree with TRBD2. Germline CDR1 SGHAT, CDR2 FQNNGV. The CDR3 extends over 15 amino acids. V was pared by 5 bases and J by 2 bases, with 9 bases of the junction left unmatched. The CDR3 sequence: CASSPRLAGAYEQYF. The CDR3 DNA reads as TGTGCCAGCAGCCCTCGACTAGCTGGGGCCTACGAGCAGTACTTC.

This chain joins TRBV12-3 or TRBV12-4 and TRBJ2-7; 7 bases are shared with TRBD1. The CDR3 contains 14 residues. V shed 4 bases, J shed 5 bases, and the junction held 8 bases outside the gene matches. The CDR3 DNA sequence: TGTGCCAGCAGTTCCGGGACAGCACTTAACGAGCAGTACTTC. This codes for CASSSGTALNEQYF.

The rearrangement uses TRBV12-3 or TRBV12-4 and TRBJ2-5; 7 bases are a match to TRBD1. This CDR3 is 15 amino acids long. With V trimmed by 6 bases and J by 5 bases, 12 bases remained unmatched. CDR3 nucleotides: TGTGCCAGCAGCCCAAACAGGGGTTTAGGGGAGACCCAGTACTTC. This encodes CASSPNRGLGETQYF.

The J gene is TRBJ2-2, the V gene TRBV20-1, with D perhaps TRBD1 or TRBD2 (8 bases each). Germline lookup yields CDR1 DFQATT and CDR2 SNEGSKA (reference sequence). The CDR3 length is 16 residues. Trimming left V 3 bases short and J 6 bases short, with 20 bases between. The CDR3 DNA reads TGCAGTGCTAGGATAGCGGGACAGGTCGCGTCCGGGGAGCTGTTTTTT. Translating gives CSARIAGQVASGELFF.

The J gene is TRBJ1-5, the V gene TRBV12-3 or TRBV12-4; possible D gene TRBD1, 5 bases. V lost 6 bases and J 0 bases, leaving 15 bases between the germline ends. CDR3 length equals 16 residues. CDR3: CASRSQGEYSNQPQHF. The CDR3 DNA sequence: TGTGCCAGCAGATCCCAAGGGGAGTATAGCAATCAGCCCCAGCATTTT.

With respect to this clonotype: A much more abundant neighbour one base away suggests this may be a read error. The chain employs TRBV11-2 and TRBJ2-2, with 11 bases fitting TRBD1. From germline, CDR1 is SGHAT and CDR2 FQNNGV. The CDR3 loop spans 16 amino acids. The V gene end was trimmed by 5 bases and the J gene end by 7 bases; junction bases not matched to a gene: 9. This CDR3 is CASSPSGTGGSGELFF. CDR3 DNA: TGTGCCAGCAGCCCCTCCGGGACAGGGGGGAGCGGGGAGCTGTTTTTT.

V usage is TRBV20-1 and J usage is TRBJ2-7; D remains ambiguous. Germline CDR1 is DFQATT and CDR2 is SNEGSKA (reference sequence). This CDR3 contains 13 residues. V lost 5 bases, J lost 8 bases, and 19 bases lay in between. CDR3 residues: CSAASTAHAKQYF. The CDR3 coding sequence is TGCAGTGCTGCATCGACCGCGCATGCCAAGCAGTACTTC.